This T cell receptor beta chain was documented in a study of monozygotic twins with inflammatory bowel disease. General study points: It was in IBD patients that TCRbeta diversity (inverse Simpson) was lower than in healthy co-twins. Repertoire similarity was not found to differ between concordant and discordant twins, possibly from limited power. Healthy twins showed more clonotype sharing with others than IBD patients, especially patients with disease activity.

The CDR3 has 15 amino acids. Concerning this clonotype: Its target is not known.

UMIs with a 6-nucleotide sample barcode were added by template switching. TCRdb reprocessed the 5' RACE reads and keeps a single row for each CDR3 protein, giving no DNA. This listing includes approximately 300,000 distinct CDR3 sequences. The sample comprised blood. This TCR was sampled from a human donor with ulcerative colitis or Crohn's disease, or a healthy co-twin of an affected twin (not recorded which). The genes are TRBV12-3 or TRBV12-4 and TRBJ2-6; TCRdb names TRBD1, which stays unverified in the absence of DNA. CDR3 sequence reads: CASRTGGFGANVLTF.